What follows is one TCR beta chain and its context. Using immunoSEQ multiplex PCR, the repertoire was profiled, and TCRdb retains in-frame clones only, with some absent. This sample has 380,000 or so clones; approximately 86% occur once, and the top ten carry about 10%. The CDR3 is made up of 15 amino acids. Looked up from germline, CDR1 is WNHNN and CDR2 is SYGVQD (reference sequence). The ends lost 6 bases at V and 2 bases at J; junction bases unmatched: 7. As to treatment: about 20 received Ad26.COV2.S at low or high dose, single or two shots; 5 received placebo; per-sample allocation not given. Sample collection was performed on day 63 after the first vaccine or placebo injection. An 18-55-year-old adult in Boston served as donor. This entry comes from a study of Ad26.COV2.S vaccination and SARS-CoV-2 variants.

This receptor was taken from a person between 18 and 60 years old who received the Ad26.COV2.S COVID-19 vaccine or a placebo. V is TRBV10-1 and J is TRBJ2-3; 8 nucleotides align to TRBD1. The sample was peripheral blood, taken in a trial of Ad26.COV2.S vaccine versus placebo. CDR3 loop: CASSPDREDTDTQYF. CDR3 in DNA: TGCGCCAGCAGCCCGGACAGGGAAGACACAGATACGCAGTATTTT.